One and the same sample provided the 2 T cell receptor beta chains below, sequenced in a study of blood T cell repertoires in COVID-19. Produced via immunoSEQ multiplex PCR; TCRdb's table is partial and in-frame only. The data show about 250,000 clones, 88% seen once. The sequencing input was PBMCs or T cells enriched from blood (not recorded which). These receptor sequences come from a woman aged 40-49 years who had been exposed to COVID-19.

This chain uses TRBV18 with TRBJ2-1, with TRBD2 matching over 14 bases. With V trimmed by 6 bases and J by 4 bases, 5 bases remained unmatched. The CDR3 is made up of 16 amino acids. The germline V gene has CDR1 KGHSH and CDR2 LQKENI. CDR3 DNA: TGTGCCAGCTCCTCCCGGACTAGCGGGGGGTACAATGAGCAGTTCTTC. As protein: CASSSRTSGGYNEQFF.

The CDR3 sequence is CASSSPVLWNTGELFF. CDR3 coding DNA: TGTGCCAGCAGTTCCCCAGTGTTGTGGAACACCGGGGAGCTGTTTTTT. This chain uses TRBV6-2 or TRBV6-3 with TRBJ2-2; D gene unclear. The V and J ends lost 4 bases and 1 base respectively, with 13 bases between them. Looked up from germline, CDR1 is MNHEY and CDR2 is SVGEGT. The CDR3 runs 16 residues.